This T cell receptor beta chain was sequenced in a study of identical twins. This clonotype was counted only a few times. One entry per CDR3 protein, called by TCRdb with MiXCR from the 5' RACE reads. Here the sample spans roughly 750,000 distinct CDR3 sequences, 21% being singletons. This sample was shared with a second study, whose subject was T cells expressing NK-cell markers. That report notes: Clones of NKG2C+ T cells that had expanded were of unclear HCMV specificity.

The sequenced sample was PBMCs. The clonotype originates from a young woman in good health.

CDR3 bases: TGCAGCGCTCAAGAGGCGCACCCGTTCTTC. The encoded protein is CSAQEAHPFF. This chain joins TRBV29-1 and TRBJ2-1, with no clear D. This CDR3 is built from 10 residues. The germline gives CDR1 SQVTM, CDR2 ANQGSEA. The ends were cut back, 7 bases at V and 15 bases at J, with 16 bases in the middle.